This T cell receptor (beta chain) was observed in a study of response to subunit inactivated influenza vaccine. MiXCR, applied by TCRdb to the RT-PCR reads, yields one record per CDR3 protein. The sample has hundreds of thousands of distinct CDR3 sequences, 15% to 19% seen once; the top ten hold about 9.9%. V lost 3 bases and J 0 bases, leaving 9 bases between the germline ends. The CDR3 covers 14 residues. Germline V gene lookup returns CDR1 MDHEN and CDR2 SYDVKM. The origin of this receptor is a man between 45 and 60 years old who received an inactivated influenza vaccine. The rearrangement links TRBV28 to TRBJ2-7, with a weak D call TRBD2 (6 bases). The specimen comprised PBMCs from blood, sampled roughly 12 days after vaccination. The CDR3 sequence: CASSFPSVSYEQYF. Here the CDR3 DNA reads TGTGCCAGCAGTTTCCCTAGCGTCTCCTACGAGCAGTACTTC.